The text below deals with one T cell receptor (beta chain). Its antigen is not identified. Alongside a J-beta primer mix, a sample-barcoded 5' primer served in a second PCR lasting about 7 to 11 cycles. The authors tagged each cDNA molecule using a template-switch adaptor with 12 random nucleotides. Every sample produced at least 2.5 million CDR3-containing paired-end reads. TCRdb fed the 5' RACE reads into MiXCR, producing one record per CDR3 protein. Of fewer than 800,000 distinct CDR3 sequences listed, roughly 32% are singletons. These data come from a study of blood T cells in healthy people across ages. Study results and limitations: Total diversity from one million sequenced T cells was likely underestimated. Fewer expanded clones and more diversity marked long-lived versus aged donors.

Per germline, CDR1 SGHAT and CDR2 FQNNGV. The CDR3 consists of 14 residues. The chain couples TRBV11-2 to TRBJ2-1; 7 positions match TRBD1. The end of the DNA fits TRBJ2-7 better, so the J call may be wrong. This receptor was obtained from an elderly woman in good health. Material for sequencing was blood. Here the CDR3 DNA reads TGTGCCAGCAGCTCAGACAGGGCCTACAATGAGCAGTACTTC. It yields the protein CASSSDRAYNEQYF.